This T cell receptor (beta chain) was recovered during a study of T cell changes during pregnancy in multiple sclerosis. This table comes from immunoSEQ multiplex PCR, and its TCRdb copy is limited to in-frame clones, with some not included. The table lists about 67,000 clones, over 75% of them singletons. J lost 6 bases, V lost 5 bases, and 9 bases had no gene match. Germline values: CDR1 SEHNR, CDR2 FQNEAQ (reference sequence). This CDR3 region has 14 residues. The starting material was peripheral blood, obtained in the third trimester of pregnancy. This receptor was identified in a female donor with multiple sclerosis, enrolled in a pregnancy study. J is TRBJ2-7 and V is TRBV7-9, with 8 nucleotides matching TRBD2. CDR3 region: CASSPAGAFLEQYF. CDR3 DNA sequence: TGTGCCAGCAGCCCAGCGGGAGCCTTCCTCGAGCAGTACTTC.